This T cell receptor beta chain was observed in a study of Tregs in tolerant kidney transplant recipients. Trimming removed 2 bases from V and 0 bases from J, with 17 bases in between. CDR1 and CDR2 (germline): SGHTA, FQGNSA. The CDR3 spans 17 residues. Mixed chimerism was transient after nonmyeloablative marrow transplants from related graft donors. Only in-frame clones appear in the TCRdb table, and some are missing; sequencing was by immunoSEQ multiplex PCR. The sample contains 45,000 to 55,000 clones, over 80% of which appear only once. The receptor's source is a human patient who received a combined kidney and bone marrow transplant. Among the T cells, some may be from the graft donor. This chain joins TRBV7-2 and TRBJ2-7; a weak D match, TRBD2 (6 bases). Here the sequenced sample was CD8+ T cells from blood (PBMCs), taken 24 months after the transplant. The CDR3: CASSLSGTHPFSYEQYF. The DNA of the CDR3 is TGTGCCAGCAGCTTAAGTGGGACTCATCCTTTCTCCTACGAGCAGTACTTC.